The 28 T cell receptor beta chains in this list originate from one sample, sequenced in a study of blood T cells in healthy people across ages. Together with a sample-barcoded 5' primer, a J-beta primer mix was included in a second PCR lasting about 6 to 12 cycles. Each CDR3 protein gets one entry after TCRdb re-called the 5' RACE reads with MiXCR. The table has just under 750,000 distinct CDR3 sequences, 22% seen once. The sequencing input was blood. These receptors were collected from a man aged 70-80 years in good health.

This clonotype has a count of ten or more. The rearrangement joins TRBV7-2 to TRBJ1-5; unclear D gene. This CDR3 region has 13 residues. The germline CDR1 and CDR2 sequences are SGHTA and FQGNSA. V lost 1 base to trimming and J lost 4 bases, with 5 bases between them. The CDR3 region has the DNA TGTGCCAGCAGCTTAGGACGGAATCAGCCCCAGCATTTT. Its translation is CASSLGRNQPQHF. Variable domain in full (rest from reference TRBV7-2 and TRBJ1-5): GAGVSQSPSNKVTEKGKDVELRCDPISGHTALYWYRQSLGQGLEFLIYFQGNSAPDKSGLPSDRFSAERTGGSVSTLTIQRTQQEDSAVYLCASSLGRNQPQHFGDGTRLSIL.

The chain uses TRBV5-1 and TRBJ2-4; the D is unclear. Germline lookup yields CDR1 SGHRS and CDR2 YFSETQ. The V end was cut by 5 bases, the J end by 4 bases, with 19 bases between. The CDR3 sequence is 16 residues long. Here the CDR3 reads CASSLDTGRTKNIQYF. CDR3 nucleotides: TGCGCCAGCAGTTTAGATACGGGCCGAACAAAAAACATTCAGTACTTC.

This rearrangement joins TRBV12-3 or TRBV12-4 to TRBJ1-3; D perhaps matches TRBD1 (5 bases). Trimming cost V 6 bases and J 0 bases, with 12 bases left between them. The CDR3 is made up of 15 amino acids. DNA of the CDR3: TGTGCCAGCAGCAAAGACAGCCTCTCTGGAAACACCATATATTTT. Translation gives CASSKDSLSGNTIYF.

This clonotype was observed a few times. CDR3 amino acids: CSAGGQYGGEKLFF. The CDR3, as DNA: TGCAGCGCCGGAGGGCAGTATGGTGGTGAAAAACTGTTTTTT. This chain links TRBV29-1 with TRBJ1-4; no clear D. The V and J ends lost 7 bases and 7 bases respectively, with 19 bases between them. This CDR3 is 14 amino acids long. Germline values: CDR1 SQVTM, CDR2 ANQGSEA.

This clonotype was seen many times. The chain is built from TRBV5-1 and TRBJ1-2, with D possibly TRBD1 on 6 matching bases. The CDR3 length is 16 residues. The ends were cut back, 3 bases at V and 4 bases at J, with 19 bases in the middle. Looked up from germline, CDR1 is SGHRS and CDR2 is YFSETQ. The CDR3 spells CASSWGHQQVGYGYTF. The CDR3 nucleotides read TGCGCCAGCAGCTGGGGACATCAACAGGTGGGCTATGGCTACACCTTC.

The chain is built from TRBV27 and TRBJ1-2, with 11 bases lining up with TRBD1. The CDR3 has 16 residues. Germline V CDR1 and CDR2: MNHEY, SMNVEV (reference sequence). With V trimmed by 2 bases and J by 8 bases, 10 bases remained unmatched. CDR3 region: CASSLGTGTGGRGYTF. The CDR3 bases are TGTGCCAGCAGTTTAGGAACCGGGACAGGGGGTCGAGGCTACACCTTC.

The V gene is TRBV5-1, the J gene TRBJ1-3; D unresolved. The CDR3 has 15 amino acids. V was cut by 4 bases and J by 0 bases, with 11 bases left in between. The germline V gene encodes CDR1 SGHRS and CDR2 YFSETQ. The CDR3: CASSGGPGSGNTIYF. Here the CDR3 DNA reads TGCGCCAGCAGCGGAGGTCCGGGCTCTGGAAACACCATATATTTT.

The chain combines TRBV3-1 with TRBJ1-2; 9 bases are shared with TRBD1. V was pared by 6 bases and J by 3 bases, with 5 bases of the junction left unmatched. This CDR3 region has 14 residues. Per germline, CDR1 LGHDT and CDR2 YNNKEL (reference sequence). CDR3 region: CASRNTGGYYGYTF. As DNA, the CDR3 is TGTGCCAGCAGGAATACAGGGGGCTACTATGGCTACACCTTC.

The V and J genes are TRBV5-1 and TRBJ2-7; 7 bases fit TRBD1. The CDR3 runs 15 residues. Germline V CDR1 and CDR2: SGHRS, YFSETQ. The V segment lost 0 bases and the J segment 3 bases; nucleotides outside the gene matches: 6. The CDR3 nucleotides are TGCGCCAGCAGCTTGGACTCAGGGGGAGACTACGAGCAGTACTTC. Protein: CASSLDSGGDYEQYF.

This chain uses TRBV19 with TRBJ2-7, with TRBD1 identical over 8 bases. This CDR3 is built from 14 residues. The J segment lost 3 bases and the V segment lost 7 bases, leaving 8 bases of the junction unmatched. CDR1 is LNHDA, CDR2 SQIVND, per germline (reference sequence). CDR3 coding DNA: TGTGCCAGTAACCAGAACGGACAGGGCTACGAGCAGTACTTC. Amino acids: CASNQNGQGYEQYF.

The V gene is TRBV10-3, the J gene TRBJ2-3; D not certain. V shed 10 bases and J shed 1 base, with 12 bases lying between them. Germline assignment: CDR1 ENHRY and CDR2 SYGVKD. CDR3 size: 13 residues. The CDR3 nucleotides read TGTGCCAACCTTAACCCTGGCACAGATACGCAGTATTTT. This sequence encodes CANLNPGTDTQYF.

This rearrangement joins TRBV12-3 or TRBV12-4 to TRBJ1-5; D perhaps matches TRBD1 (6 bases). The CDR3 is 16 amino acids. Between the trimmed V and J ends, which lost 5 bases and 6 bases, there was a span of 20 bases. The CDR3: CASSPRTDRGTQPQHF. CDR3 nucleotides: TGTGCCAGCAGTCCCCGGACAGACCGGGGCACTCAGCCCCAGCATTTT.

The chain has TRBV13 and TRBJ2-5; no definite D call. The J call may be faulty, since TRBJ2-7 better matches the DNA end. There are 15 residues in the CDR3. The germline V gene has CDR1 PRHDT and CDR2 FYEKMQ (reference sequence). As DNA, the CDR3 is TGTGCCAGCAGCTTAGGTTCGAGACTGCCCTACGAGCAGTACGTC. Protein product: CASSLGSRLPYEQYV.

Only a few counts were recorded for this clonotype. DNA of the CDR3: TGTGCCAGCAGCTTAGTAGGGGTCAAAAACATTCAGTACTTC. Translated: CASSLVGVKNIQYF. V and J are TRBV7-2 and TRBJ2-4; a weak D match, TRBD1 (5 bases). V lost 1 base, J lost 3 bases, and 7 bases lay in between. This CDR3 contains 14 residues. Germline CDR1 reads SGHTA; CDR2 reads FQGNSA.

CDR3 in amino acids: CASSGSPREQYF. The CDR3 region has the DNA TGTGCCAGCAGTGGGTCGCCTCGGGAGCAGTACTTC. V and J are TRBV7-2 and TRBJ2-7; D is unresolved. Germline V gives CDR1 SGHTA, CDR2 FQGNSA. This CDR3 comprises 12 residues. Trimming removed 6 bases from V and 7 bases from J, with 13 bases in between.

This clonotype was seen more than once but under ten times. The chain combines TRBV29-1 with TRBJ1-4; TRBD1 agrees at 11 bases. V lost 6 bases and J lost 3; bases outside the gene matches: 3. The CDR3 has 14 residues. CDR1 SQVTM and CDR2 ANQGSEA come from the germline V gene. The CDR3: CSVGTGGSNEKLFF. CDR3 coding DNA: TGCAGCGTCGGGACAGGGGGATCTAATGAAAAACTGTTTTTT.

This clonotype has ten or more counts. The chain joins TRBV7-7 to TRBJ2-5, with 12 bases matching TRBD2. CDR1 SSHAT and CDR2 FNYEAQ come from the germline V gene (reference sequence). J lost 5 bases, V lost 1 base, and 2 bases had no gene match. The CDR3 covers 15 residues. For the CDR3, the DNA is TGTGCCAGCAGCTTAGGCCTAGCGGGAGGGGAGACCCAGTACTTC. Protein: CASSLGLAGGETQYF. Using reference TRBV7-7 and TRBJ2-5 for the parts outside the CDR3, the full variable domain is GAGVSQSPRYKVTKRGQDVTLRCDPISSHATLYWYQQALGQGPEFLTYFNYEAQPDKSGLPSDRFSAERPEGSISTLTIQRTEQRDSAMYRCASSLGLAGGETQYFGPGTRLLVL.

This clonotype came up many times. CDR3 in amino acids: CASSEQGNEQYF. The CDR3 DNA reads TGTGCCAGCAGTGAACAGGGAAACGAGCAGTACTTC. J is TRBJ2-7 and V is TRBV12-3 or TRBV12-4; TRBD1 might be the D (6 bases). This CDR3 contains 12 residues. V lost 5 bases to trimming and J lost 5 bases, with 10 bases between them.

In its sample, this clonotype was seen a few times. The J gene is TRBJ2-7, the V gene TRBV2; possible D gene TRBD2, 6 bases. V dropped 6 bases and J dropped 2 bases, with 14 bases sitting between them. CDR3 size: 14 residues. CDR1 is SNHLY, CDR2 FYNNEI, per germline. The CDR3 DNA reads as TGTGCCAGCAGGGCTCTGGAGGGACCCTACGAGCAGTACTTC. Amino acid sequence: CASRALEGPYEQYF.

The chain carries TRBV5-1 and TRBJ2-1; 7 nucleotides align to TRBD1. The V gene end was trimmed by 5 bases and the J gene end by 6 bases; junction bases not matched to a gene: 11. The CDR3 covers 15 residues. CDR1 SGHRS and CDR2 YFSETQ come from the germline V gene. The CDR3 DNA sequence: TGCGCCAGCAGGCAGGAATCAGGGGGTGGCAATGAGCAGTTCTTC. Amino acid sequence: CASRQESGGGNEQFF. Drawing the rest from reference TRBV5-1 and TRBJ2-1, the complete variable domain is KAGVTQTPRYLIKTRGQQVTLSCSPISGHRSVSWYQQTPGQGLQFLFEYFSETQRNKGNFPGRFSGRQFSNSRSEMNVSTLELGDSALYLCASRQESGGGNEQFFGPGTRLTVL.

This clonotype was observed once. CDR3 residues: CSVVGTGIGNTIYF. The DNA of the CDR3 is TGCAGCGTTGTGGGGACCGGGATTGGAAACACCATATATTTT. This sequence joins TRBV29-1 and TRBJ1-3, with D possibly being TRBD1 (5 bases). This CDR3 is built from 14 residues. Germline V gene sequence: CDR1 SQVTM, CDR2 ANQGSEA. Deletions cut 4 bases from V and 3 bases from J, with 13 bases between.

The V call is TRBV5-5, the J call TRBJ2-3; no definite D call. Trimming removed 1 base at V and 6 bases at J, with 9 bases between. CDR3 length equals 13 residues. Germline V gives CDR1 SGHKS, CDR2 YYEKEE (reference sequence). DNA of the CDR3: TGTGCCAGCAGCTTGTCCGCGGCGGATACGCAGTATTTT. Residues: CASSLSAADTQYF.

This chain joins TRBV5-6 and TRBJ1-5, with no clear D. Germline V gene data show CDR1 as SGHDT and CDR2 as YYEEEE. The ends were cut back, 3 bases at V and 3 bases at J, with 13 bases in the middle. This CDR3 has 15 residues. CDR3 nucleotide sequence: TGTGCCAGCAGCTCCGGACCTACACCCAATCAGCCCCAGCATTTT. The encoded protein is CASSSGPTPNQPQHF.

This clonotype was seen ten or more times. One junction end disagrees with the germline gene, perhaps due to a read error. CDR3 sequence: CASRRGQETQYF. DNA of the CDR3: TGTGCCAGCAGAAGGGGGCAAGAGACCCAGTACTTC. This chain connects TRBV5-1 to TRBJ2-5; D is perhaps TRBD1 (6 bases). The germline CDR1 and CDR2 sequences are SGHRS and YFSETQ. The CDR3 length is 12 residues.

This clonotype has more than one count but fewer than ten. The CDR3 is CASSRGTRRTDTQYF. The CDR3 coding sequence is TGTGCCAGCAGCCGCGGGACTAGACGCACAGATACGCAGTATTTT. V and J are TRBV11-1 and TRBJ2-3; TRBD2 matches at 8 bases. Germline values: CDR1 SGHAT, CDR2 FQDESV (reference sequence). Unmatched junction bases numbered 5, after V lost 5 bases and J lost 1 base. The CDR3 runs to 15 residues.

The chain links TRBV24-1 to TRBJ1-2, with TRBD1 matching 9 bases. The J segment lost 2 bases and the V segment lost 4 bases, leaving 4 bases of the junction unmatched. Germline-derived CDR1 and CDR2 are KGHDR and SFDVKD. The CDR3 covers 15 residues. CDR3 DNA sequence: TGTGCCACCAGTGACCCCGGGACAGGGAACTATGGCTACACCTTC. Amino acid sequence: CATSDPGTGNYGYTF.

This clonotype was detected only a few times. V gene TRBV7-8 combines with J gene TRBJ1-5; D is possibly TRBD1 (6 bases). The V gene lost 4 bases and the J gene lost 0 bases, with 13 bases spanning the gap. The CDR3 covers 16 residues. Germline CDR1 and CDR2: SGHVS and FQNEAQ. This chain's CDR3 is CASSSSWTDSNQPQHF. Here the CDR3 DNA reads TGTGCCAGCAGCTCTAGTTGGACAGATAGCAATCAGCCCCAGCATTTT.

The chain combines TRBV19 with TRBJ2-3; possibly TRBD2 for D (6 bases). V lost 4 bases to trimming and J lost 0 bases, with 14 bases between them. Germline V lookup: CDR1 LNHDA, CDR2 SQIVND (reference sequence). CDR3 length equals 16 residues. CDR3 DNA: TGTGCCAGTAGTAGGCGGGGAACTTCGAGCACAGATACGCAGTATTTT. It codes for CASSRRGTSSTDTQYF.